These T cell receptor beta chains were read from a single sample in a study of CD8 T cells in Susac syndrome. TCRdb itself ran the immunoSEQ multiplex PCR reads through MiXCR, one entry per CDR3 protein. Of about 120,000 distinct CDR3 sequences in the sample, 95% to 96% were seen once. Sample: CD4+ T cells from PBMCs. The receptors originated from a human donor with Susac syndrome. Each CDR3 is given with its conserved first and last residue. Each record gives: D gene, V gene, J gene, CDR3 length, clone size, CDR3 DNA, CDR3 protein. D genes are given only for firm matches. Some rows have no size entry. The others give once, few or many, or a class for an expanded clone.

-	TRBV29-1	TRBJ2-1	11	-	TGCAGCGCACTACAGGGTAGTGAGCAGTTCTTC	CSALQGSEQFF
-	TRBV29-1	TRBJ1-1	13	-	TGCAGCGTTGACAAGGACGGGAACACTGAAGCTTCCTTT	CSVDKDGNTEASF
-	TRBV10-2	TRBJ1-1	13	once	TGCGCCAGCAGTGAGTCAGGGAACACTGAAGTTTTCTTT	CASSESGNTEVFF
-	TRBV7-3	TRBJ1-2	15	-	TGTGCCAGCAGCTTAACTCTGAGGGCGCCCGATGGCTACACCTTC	CASSLTLRAPDGYTF
TRBD2	TRBV20-1	TRBJ2-1	15	-	TGCAGTGCTAGAGATTCGCTAGCGGGACTCCGTGAGCAGTTCTTC	CSARDSLAGLREQFF
TRBD2	TRBV29-1	TRBJ2-7	13	-	TGCAGCGCTTTTAGCGGGAGCTCCTACGAGCAGTACTTC	CSAFSGSSYEQYF
TRBD1	TRBV29-1	TRBJ2-5	13	-	TGCAGCGTGACCCAGGGGGCGATGGAGACCCAGTACTTC	CSVTQGAMETQYF
-	TRBV29-1	TRBJ2-5	13	-	TGCAGCGTTGCTCGGTCCGGGGCAGAGACCCAGTACTTC	CSVARSGAETQYF
TRBD1	TRBV12-3/TRBV12-4	TRBJ1-5	19	-	TGTGCCAGCAGTTTAGCGCGGGGGACAGCAAAAATTAGCAATCAGCCCCAGCATTTT	CASSLARGTAKISNQPQHF
-	TRBV29-1	TRBJ1-1	12	-	TGCAGTACTTCACAGGGGAACACTGAAGCTTTCTTT	CSTSQGNTEAFF
-	TRBV29-1	TRBJ2-5	14	-	TGCAGCGCCACAAGACCCCTGTCCCAAGAGACCCAGTACTTC	CSATRPLSQETQYF
-	TRBV4-1	TRBJ2-3	17	-	TGCGCCAGCAGCCAAGGGGAGGGGGGAGTTGGCACAGATACGCAGTATTTT	CASSQGEGGVGTDTQYF
-	TRBV21-1	TRBJ2-7	14	-	TGTGCCAGCAGCTCACGAGACAGGGCCTACGAGCAGTACTTC	CASSSRDRAYEQYF
TRBD2	TRBV29-1	TRBJ2-1	16	-	TGCAGCGTTGACCCCATGCGACTAGCTGTCGGGAATGAGCAGTTCTTC	CSVDPMRLAVGNEQFF
TRBD1	TRBV29-1	TRBJ1-1	14	-	TGCAGCGTTGACCTTTGGACAGGGAACACTGAAGCTTTCTTT	CSVDLWTGNTEAFF
-	TRBV5-1	TRBJ1-5	14	-	TGCGCCAGCAGTCTAAGGGGCGATAATCAGCCCCAGCATTTT	CASSLRGDNQPQHF
-	TRBV20-1	TRBJ2-7	12	-	TGCAGTGCGAACAGGGGCCGGGGGGAGCAGTACTTC	CSANRGRGEQYF
-	TRBV25-1	TRBJ1-5	14	-	TGTGCCAGCAGTGAATCGGGCAGGTGGCAGCCCCAGCATTTT	CASSESGRWQPQHF
-	TRBV6-5	TRBJ2-4	15	-	TGTGCCAGCAGTTACTCGGCACGGGCTGGAAACATTCAGTACTTC	CASSYSARAGNIQYF
-	TRBV6-1	TRBJ1-2	14	-	TGTGCCAGCAGTGAAATAAGGACAGACTATGGCTACACCTTC	CASSEIRTDYGYTF
-	TRBV12-3/TRBV12-4	TRBJ1-5	14	-	TGTGCCAGCAGTTTAGGGTCCTCAACCCAGCCCCAGCATTTT	CASSLGSSTQPQHF
TRBD1	TRBV12-3/TRBV12-4	TRBJ2-7	16	-	TGTGCCAGCAGCCCCCGTCCCGGGACAGGGGGCTACGAGCAGTACTTC	CASSPRPGTGGYEQYF
TRBD2	TRBV29-1	TRBJ2-3	13	-	TGCAGCGTTGGGTGGCTAGCGGGAGATACGCAGTATTTT	CSVGWLAGDTQYF